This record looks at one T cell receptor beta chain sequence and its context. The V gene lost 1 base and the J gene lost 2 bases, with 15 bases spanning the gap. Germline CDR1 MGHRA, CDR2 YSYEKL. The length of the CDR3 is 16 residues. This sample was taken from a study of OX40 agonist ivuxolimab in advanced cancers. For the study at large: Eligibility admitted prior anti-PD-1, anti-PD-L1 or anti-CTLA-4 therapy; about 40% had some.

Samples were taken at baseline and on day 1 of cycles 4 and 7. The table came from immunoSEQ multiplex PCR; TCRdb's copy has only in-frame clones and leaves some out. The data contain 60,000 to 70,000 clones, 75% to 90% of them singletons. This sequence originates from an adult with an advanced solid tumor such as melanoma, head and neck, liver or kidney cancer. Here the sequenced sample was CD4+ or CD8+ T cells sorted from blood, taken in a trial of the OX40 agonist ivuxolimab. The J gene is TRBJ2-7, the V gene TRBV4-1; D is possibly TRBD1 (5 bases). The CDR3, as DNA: TGCGCCAGCAGCCAAGGGGCTTCGACGACAGCCTACGAGCAGTACTTC. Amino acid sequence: CASSQGASTTAYEQYF.